This T cell receptor beta chain was identified during a study of identifying expanded T cells in peripheral blood. Germline loops: CDR1 ENHRY, CDR2 SYGVKD. Trimming cost V 6 bases and J 4 bases, with 13 bases left between them. This CDR3 has 13 residues. Only in-frame clones appear in the TCRdb table, and some are missing; sequencing was by immunoSEQ multiplex PCR. The sample carries roughly 100,000 clones, 75% to 90% recorded once. No infections or other immune events were documented during collection. Overall study findings and caveats: Across healthy donors, higher total template counts meant significantly greater approximately two-week count variance.

Notes on this clone: Its antigen is not identified.

Sequencing was performed on blood. The source is a person aged 18 to 70 in good health. This chain links TRBV10-3 with TRBJ2-7; D remains unclear. The CDR3: CAISEKLGYEQYF. For the CDR3, the DNA is TGTGCCATCAGCGAGAAGCTAGGGTACGAGCAGTACTTC.